This is a list of T cell receptor beta chains from one sample in a study of beta chain features in type 1 diabetes. Libraries were prepared by immunoSEQ multiplex PCR; TCRdb keeps only in-frame clonotypes and omits some of them. The sample gives 550,000 to 850,000 clones, over 10% of which show up once; 0.02% to 0.025% is in the top ten. Material for sequencing was naive CD4+ T cells from blood. These receptors originate from a man between 18 and 29 years old with type 1 diabetes. Each CDR3 is given with its conserved first and last residue. A D gene is named only where the DNA matches it firmly. The listing skips clone size in some rows; elsewhere it reads once, few, many or a size class.

CDR3 protein	CDR3 DNA	D gene	V gene	J gene	clone size
CASSLDPGQGYYGYTF	TGCGCCAGCAGCTTGGATCCGGGACAGGGGTACTATGGCTACACCTTC	TRBD1	TRBV5-1	TRBJ1-2	.
CASSLEGRGLEETQYF	TGCGCCAGCAGCTTGGAGGGTCGCGGACTAGAAGAGACCCAGTACTTC	TRBD2	TRBV5-1	TRBJ2-5	few
CASSLEDYGYTF	TGTGCCAGCAGCTTGGAGGATTATGGCTACACCTTC	.	TRBV28	TRBJ1-2	few
CASSSLAGGDNEQFF	TGTGCCAGCAGCTCCCTGGCGGGGGGCGACAATGAGCAGTTCTTC	TRBD2	TRBV7-3	TRBJ2-1	few
CASSSTGARAGELFF	TGTGCCAGCAGTTCCACAGGGGCTCGGGCCGGGGAGCTGTTTTTT	TRBD1	TRBV6-6	TRBJ2-2	few
CATQVAYGYTF	TGTGCCACCCAAGTTGCCTATGGCTACACCTTC	.	TRBV25-1	TRBJ1-2	.
CASSPQDNTVLETQYF	TGTGCCAGCTCACCACAAGACAATACTGTCCTTGAGACCCAGTACTTC	.	TRBV18	TRBJ2-5	few
CATSRDRQGDSPLHF	TGTGCCACCAGCAGAGATCGACAGGGGGATTCACCCCTCCACTTT	TRBD1	TRBV15	TRBJ1-6	.
CASSQVSPETQYF	TGTGCCAGCAGCCAAGTTAGTCCTGAGACCCAGTACTTC	.	TRBV4-2	TRBJ2-5	few
CAWSAHLGVKNEKLFF	TGTGCCTGGAGTGCCCATTTAGGGGTGAAGAATGAAAAACTGTTTTTT	.	TRBV30	TRBJ1-4	.
CASSPPTVQETQYF	TGTGCCAGCAGCCCCCCGACAGTCCAAGAGACCCAGTACTTC	.	TRBV7-2	TRBJ2-5	few
CASSLVPLNEQFF	TGTGCCAGCAGCTTAGTCCCCCTCAATGAGCAGTTCTTC	.	TRBV7-2	TRBJ2-1	few
CASSYSMGSTLGYTF	TGTGCCAGCAGTTACTCGATGGGCAGCACCTTGGGCTACACCTTC	.	TRBV6-5	TRBJ1-2	.
CASSFPGATNEKLFF	TGTGCCAGCAGCTTCCCAGGGGCAACTAATGAAAAACTGTTTTTT	.	TRBV5-6	TRBJ1-4	.
CASSEPGGMIQETQYF	TGTGCCAGCAGTGAACCTGGGGGGATGATTCAAGAGACCCAGTACTTC	.	TRBV6-1	TRBJ2-5	.
CASSLEGGRRETQYF	TGCGCCAGCAGCTTGGAAGGGGGGCGAAGAGAGACCCAGTACTTC	.	TRBV5-1	TRBJ2-5	.
CASSLAGNTGELFF	TGTGCCAGCAGCCTAGCGGGGAACACCGGGGAGCTGTTTTTT	TRBD2	TRBV5-4	TRBJ2-2	few
CASRGTGVWGYTF	TGTGCCAGCAGGGGGACAGGGGTCTGGGGCTACACCTTC	TRBD1	TRBV27	TRBJ1-2	.
CASSFGLYEQYF	TGTGCCAGCAGCTTCGGACTCTACGAGCAGTACTTC	.	TRBV13	TRBJ2-7	many
CASSFHNTGELFF	TGTGCCAGCAGTTTTCATAACACCGGGGAGCTGTTTTTT	.	TRBV28	TRBJ2-2	few
CASSPGQGISAGELFF	TGTGCCAGCAGCCCCGGACAGGGGATCAGCGCCGGGGAGCTGTTTTTT	TRBD1	TRBV7-9	TRBJ2-2	.
CASSGAGQRRVLSPLHF	TGTGCCAGCAGTGGGGCGGGACAGCGACGCGTACTCTCACCCCTCCACTTT	TRBD1	TRBV2	TRBJ1-6	few
CASSPGSANYGYTF	TGCGCCAGCAGCCCCGGCAGCGCGAACTATGGCTACACCTTC	.	TRBV4-1	TRBJ1-2	.
CASSLTAAGSDTQYF	TGTGCCAGCTCACTCACCGCAGCGGGGTCAGATACGCAGTATTTT	TRBD2	TRBV18	TRBJ2-3	few
CASSPEDRNTEAFF	TGCGCCAGCAGCCCTGAGGACAGGAACACTGAAGCTTTCTTT	.	TRBV4-1	TRBJ1-1	few
CASSNSGGLYEQYF	TGTGCCAGCAGCAATAGCGGGGGATTATACGAGCAGTACTTC	TRBD2	TRBV28	TRBJ2-7	.
CASSRQGYTDTQYF	TGTGCCAGCAGCAGACAGGGTTACACAGATACGCAGTATTTT	.	TRBV21-1	TRBJ2-3	.
CASSGGQTPGIPYNSPLHF	TGTGCCAGCAGCGGGGGACAGACGCCCGGTATCCCCTATAATTCACCCCTCCACTTT	TRBD1	TRBV16	TRBJ1-6	few
CASSPPGAGTATTEAFF	TGTGCCAGCAGCCCGCCCGGGGCGGGGACGGCGACTACTGAAGCTTTCTTT	.	TRBV5-4	TRBJ1-1	few
CAWSVSGGTQYF	TGTGCCTGGAGTGTATCCGGGGGGACCCAGTACTTC	.	TRBV30	TRBJ2-5	few
CAWSVEGNEKLFF	TGTGCCTGGAGTGTAGAAGGGAATGAAAAACTGTTTTTT	.	TRBV30	TRBJ1-4	few
CASSPPMEGNYGYTF	TGTGCCAGCTCACCCCCTATGGAGGGGAACTATGGCTACACCTTC	.	TRBV18	TRBJ1-2	.
CASSLKLGPADTQYF	TGTGCCAGCAGTTTAAAACTGGGCCCAGCAGATACGCAGTATTTT	.	TRBV27	TRBJ2-3	few
CASSHLTSATETQYF	TGCGCCAGCAGCCATCTGACTAGCGCAACGGAGACCCAGTACTTC	TRBD2	TRBV4-1	TRBJ2-5	few
CASSPGLEGNIQYF	TGTGCCAGCTCACCCGGCCTCGAGGGGAACATTCAGTACTTC	.	TRBV18	TRBJ2-4	few
CASSLGSGGYQPQHF	TGTGCCAGCAGCTTAGGGTCAGGGGGGTATCAGCCCCAGCATTTT	TRBD1	TRBV7-9	TRBJ1-5	.
CASSQQGGPYEQYF	TGTGCCAGCAGCCAACAGGGAGGCCCCTACGAGCAGTACTTC	.	TRBV7-2	TRBJ2-7	few
CASSPVGTDTQYF	TGTGCTAGCAGCCCCGTCGGCACAGATACGCAGTATTTT	.	TRBV7-7	TRBJ2-3	.
CASSPRTPNTGELFF	TGTGCCAGCAGCCCTCGGACACCGAACACCGGGGAGCTGTTTTTT	.	TRBV7-9	TRBJ2-2	.
CASSSGQGMTEAFF	TGCGCCAGCAGCTCAGGACAGGGGATGACTGAAGCTTTCTTT	TRBD1	TRBV5-1	TRBJ1-1	few
CASSEGRGGNTEAFF	TGTGCCAGCAGTGAGGGGAGGGGCGGGAACACTGAAGCTTTCTTT	.	TRBV6-1	TRBJ1-1	few
CASSPSGGLSYEQFF	TGTGCCAGCAGCCCTAGCGGGGGGCTTTCATATGAGCAGTTCTTC	TRBD2	TRBV7-2	TRBJ2-1	few
CATSFLSAGGHNEQFF	TGTGCCACCAGCTTTTTGTCAGCGGGGGGGCACAATGAGCAGTTCTTC	TRBD2	TRBV15	TRBJ2-1	few
CASSQGQRDGYTF	TGCGCCAGCAGCCAGGGACAACGGGATGGCTACACCTTC	.	TRBV5-1	TRBJ1-2	few
CASSIVRGVQETQYF	TGTGCCAGCAGCATAGTACGAGGGGTCCAAGAGACCCAGTACTTC	.	TRBV7-6	TRBJ2-5	few
CAISESERGNQPQHF	TGTGCCATCAGTGAGTCGGAAAGGGGCAATCAGCCCCAGCATTTT	.	TRBV10-3	TRBJ1-5	.
CASSGQKETQYF	TGCGCCAGCAGTGGGCAGAAAGAGACCCAGTACTTC	.	TRBV10-2	TRBJ2-5	few
CASSQSRGEGAKNIQYF	TGCGCCAGCAGCCAAAGTCGCGGTGAGGGAGCCAAAAACATTCAGTACTTC	.	TRBV4-1	TRBJ2-4	.
CASSPSEGDGGYGYTF	TGTGCCAGCAGCCCCTCTGAGGGGGACGGTGGATATGGCTACACCTTC	.	TRBV25-1	TRBJ1-2	.
CASSVGPSNQPQHF	TGTGCCAGCAGCGTAGGACCGTCAAATCAGCCCCAGCATTTT	.	TRBV9	TRBJ1-5	.
CASSLGGDQTQYF	TGCGCCAGCAGCTTGGGAGGGGACCAGACCCAGTACTTC	.	TRBV5-1	TRBJ2-5	.
CATSGQGGTEAFF	TGCGCCACCTCGGGACAGGGAGGCACTGAAGCTTTCTTT	TRBD1	TRBV10-2	TRBJ1-1	few